This T cell receptor beta chain was sequenced during a study of blood T cell repertoires in COVID-19. At the level of the study: From the United States, Italy and Spain came samples of acute and convalescent COVID-19.

The table came from immunoSEQ multiplex PCR; TCRdb's copy has only in-frame clones and leaves some out. The sample lists 65,000 to 100,000 clones, 85% to 90% seen once, with around 5% in the top ten. A single count supports this clone. CDR3 length: 12 amino acids. Germline V gives CDR1 LGHDT, CDR2 YNNKEL (reference sequence). V shed 4 bases and J shed 6 bases, with 9 bases lying between them. The sequenced sample was peripheral blood. This chain joins TRBV3-1 (or the pseudogene TRBV3-2) and TRBJ2-5, with D perhaps matching TRBD1 (6 bases). The source is an elderly woman with acute or convalescent COVID-19. The CDR3 bases are TGTGCCAGCAGCCCGGACAGAAAGACCCAGTACTTC. Translation: CASSPDRKTQYF.